Listed below are T cell receptor beta chains from one sample, sequenced in a study of blood T cell repertoires in COVID-19. Sequencing was performed with immunoSEQ multiplex PCR; in TCRdb, only in-frame clones are kept and a portion is missing. The repertoire includes fewer than 400,000 clones, approximately 88% of them detected once, and 5% to 5.5% sits in the top ten. Sequencing was done on a sample of PBMCs or T cells enriched from blood (not recorded which). These receptors were taken from a man between 60 and 70 years old who had recovered from COVID-19. CDR3s include the opening cysteine and the closing phenylalanine or tryptophan. Each record gives: J gene, D gene, clone size, V gene, CDR3 protein, CDR3 DNA. D genes are given only for firm matches. Only part of the rows carry a size: once, few, many, or a class if the clone is expanded.

>TRBJ2-3|TRBD2|.|TRBV7-9
CASSLVRSSGPFSTDTQYF
TGTGCCAGCAGCTTAGTGAGGTCTAGCGGCCCCTTTAGCACAGATACGCAGTATTTT
>TRBJ1-5|TRBD1|.|TRBV18
CASSRDRGDQPQHF
TGTGCCAGCTCTCGAGACAGGGGTGATCAGCCCCAGCATTTT
>TRBJ1-1|.|.|TRBV7-2
CASSFTGNTEAFF
TGTGCCAGCAGCTTCACCGGGAACACTGAAGCTTTCTTT
>TRBJ1-1|.|.|TRBV14
CASSQGRRHNTEAFF
TGTGCCAGCAGCCAAGGGAGGAGACATAACACTGAAGCTTTCTTT
>TRBJ2-7|.|.|TRBV3-1/TRBV3-2
CASSQVGVGRSYEQYF
TGTGCCAGCAGCCAAGTTGGAGTGGGGAGGTCCTACGAGCAGTACTTC
>TRBJ2-1|TRBD1|.|TRBV24-1
CATSDRDRGTYNEQFF
TGTGCCACCAGTGATAGGGACAGGGGAACCTACAATGAGCAGTTCTTC
>TRBJ2-1|TRBD2|once|TRBV3-1/TRBV3-2
CASSTSPGGRDPLFF
TGTGCCAGCAGCACCTCCCCGGGGGGACGGGACCCGTTGTTCTTC
>TRBJ1-5|.|once|TRBV6-5
CASSTEYSNQPQHF
TGTGCCAGTTCGACGGAGTATAGCAATCAGCCCCAGCATTTT
>TRBJ2-1|TRBD2|.|TRBV4-2
CASSQTWTSVYNEQFF
TGTGCCAGCAGCCAGACCTGGACTAGCGTCTACAATGAGCAGTTCTTC
>TRBJ2-5|.|.|TRBV2
CASSEASSWETQYF
TGTGCCAGCAGTGAAGCGTCTAGCTGGGAGACCCAGTACTTC
>TRBJ2-3|.|.|TRBV18
CASSLRDIRTDTQYF
TGTGCCAGCTCACTGAGGGACATTCGCACAGATACGCAGTATTTT
>TRBJ2-1|TRBD2|.|TRBV3-1/TRBV3-2
CASSQRILAGINNEQFF
TGTGCCAGCAGCCAAAGGATACTAGCGGGAATAAACAATGAGCAGTTCTTC
>TRBJ1-5|TRBD1|.|TRBV7-3
CASSPQGDQPQHF
TGTGCCAGCAGCCCCCAGGGGGATCAGCCCCAGCATTTT
>TRBJ2-7|TRBD1|few|TRBV7-2
CASSPVGTGSSYEQYF
TGTGCCAGCAGCCCGGTAGGGACAGGGAGCTCCTACGAGCAGTACTTC
>TRBJ2-5|.|few|TRBV19
CASSIGAGVVETQYF
TGTGCCAGTAGTATCGGGGCAGGGGTCGTAGAGACCCAGTACTTC
>TRBJ2-7|.|.|TRBV6-5
CASSYLIIGGDEQYF
TGTGCCAGCAGTTACTTAATTATAGGCGGCGACGAGCAGTACTTC
>TRBJ1-1|.|.|TRBV28
CASSSGGGTEAFF
TGTGCCAGCAGTTCCGGGGGGGGGACTGAAGCTTTCTTT
>TRBJ1-5|TRBD1|.|TRBV9
CASSPGQGKARDQPQHF
TGTGCCAGCAGCCCTGGACAGGGAAAGGCCCGCGATCAGCCCCAGCATTTT
>TRBJ2-3|TRBD1|.|TRBV19
CASGPGTGGGGQDTQYF
TGTGCCAGTGGTCCCGGGACAGGGGGCGGAGGGCAGGATACGCAGTATTTT
>TRBJ2-7|TRBD1|.|TRBV18
CASSPRQGYEQYF
TGTGCCAGCTCACCGCGACAGGGCTACGAGCAGTACTTC
>TRBJ1-3|.|few|TRBV30
CAWSWGRLGNTIYF
TGTGCCTGGAGCTGGGGGCGATTGGGAAACACCATATATTTT
>TRBJ1-5|.|once|TRBV2
CASSVGRRPQHF
TGTGCCAGCAGTGTGGGGCGGCGGCCCCAGCATTTT
>TRBJ2-7|.|.|TRBV21-1
CASRLRGLAPYEQYF
TGTGCCAGCAGACTCCGGGGACTAGCTCCCTACGAGCAGTACTTC
>TRBJ2-5|.|once|TRBV6-5
CASSSPGAETQYF
TGTGCCAGCAGTTCCCCAGGGGCTGAGACCCAGTACTTC
>TRBJ1-5|.|once|TRBV28
CASSPTPYSNQPQHF
TGTGCCAGCAGCCCCACACCGTATAGCAATCAGCCCCAGCATTTT
>TRBJ2-7|.|once|TRBV24-1
CATSDTTGTKSYEQYF
TGTGCCACCAGTGATACTACCGGGACAAAATCCTACGAGCAGTACTTC
>TRBJ2-7|TRBD2|.|TRBV7-9
CASSFVPGTSALEQYF
TGTGCCAGCAGCTTCGTGCCTGGGACTAGCGCTCTCGAGCAGTACTTC
>TRBJ1-6|.|.|TRBV28
CASSLIQNSPLHF
TGTGCCAGCAGTTTAATACAGAATTCACCCCTCCACTTT
>TRBJ1-4|.|.|TRBV19
CASSISRTNEKLFF
TGTGCCAGTAGTATATCCAGGACTAATGAAAAACTGTTTTTT
>TRBJ2-3|TRBD2|.|TRBV20-1
CSASIIAGLRDTQYF
TGCAGTGCTAGTATTATAGCGGGTCTTAGAGATACGCAGTATTTT
>TRBJ2-3|TRBD2|.|TRBV7-9
CASSKTPGLAGGPGAPADTQYF
TGTGCCAGCAGCAAAACCCCGGGACTAGCGGGAGGGCCAGGGGCTCCCGCAGATACGCAGTATTTT
>TRBJ1-3|.|.|TRBV28
CASRPGAGNTIYF
TGTGCCTCACGCCCGGGGGCTGGAAACACCATATATTTT